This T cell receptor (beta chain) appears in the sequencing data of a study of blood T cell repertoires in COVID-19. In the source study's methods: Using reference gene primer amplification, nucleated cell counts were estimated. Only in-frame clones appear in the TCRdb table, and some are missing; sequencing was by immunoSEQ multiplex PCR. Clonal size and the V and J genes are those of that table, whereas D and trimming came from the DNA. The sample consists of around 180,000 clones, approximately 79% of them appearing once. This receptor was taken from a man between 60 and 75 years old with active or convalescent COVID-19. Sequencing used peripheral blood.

The CDR3 DNA is TGCGCCAGCAGCGTGGGACTTGGAAACACCATATATTTT. It translates to CASSVGLGNTIYF. V and J are TRBV5-1 and TRBJ1-3; tentative D call: TRBD1 (5 bases). V was trimmed by 4 bases and J by 3 bases, leaving 8 bases between them. The germline CDR1 and CDR2 sequences are SGHRS and YFSETQ. This CDR3 is 13 amino acids long.